A selection of T cell receptor beta chains follows, all from one sample in a study of T-cell memory formation after mild COVID-19. TCRdb itself ran the 5' RACE reads through MiXCR, one entry per CDR3 protein. The sample lists about 600,000 distinct CDR3 sequences; roughly a fifth were seen once. Sequencing was done on a sample of PBMCs or a T cell subset sorted from them (not recorded which). The receptors stem from an adult woman who had mild COVID-19 (a few samples of this study predate the infection). Cell type and time point are not known. The CDR3 runs from the conserved cysteine through the conserved F or W. Fields, in order: CDR3 protein, CDR3 DNA, V gene, D gene, clone size, J gene. A D gene is named only where the DNA matches it firmly. Size is omitted from some rows. Given values are once, few, many or a class for expanded clones.

CDR3: CASSFFSGPLTTDTQYF
DNA: TGCGCCAGCAGCTTTTTCTCGGGACCTCTTACCACAGATACGCAGTATTTT
V: TRBV5-1
D: .
size: .
J: TRBJ2-3

CDR3: CASSEAEEVLGYTF
DNA: TGTGCCAGCAGTGAAGCGGAGGAGGTACTCGGCTACACCTTC
V: TRBV6-1
D: .
size: .
J: TRBJ1-2

CDR3: CASSQTGMQYF
DNA: TGTGCCAGCAGCCAGACAGGGATGCAGTACTTC
V: TRBV12-3/TRBV12-4
D: TRBD1
size: few
J: TRBJ2-7

CDR3: CATRDRGRMMNTEAFF
DNA: TGTGCCACCAGGGACAGGGGACGCATGATGAACACTGAAGCTTTCTTT
V: TRBV6-5
D: TRBD1
size: .
J: TRBJ1-1

CDR3: CASSLGRPGTGELFF
DNA: TGCGCCAGCAGCTTGGGACGGCCCGGTACCGGGGAGCTGTTTTTT
V: TRBV5-1
D: .
size: .
J: TRBJ2-2

CDR3: CASSYRGAIQETQYF
DNA: TGTGCCAGCAGTTACAGAGGGGCAATCCAAGAGACCCAGTACTTC
V: TRBV6-5
D: .
size: few
J: TRBJ2-5

CDR3: CASSERQGNTEAFF
DNA: TGTGCCAGCAGCGAGCGACAGGGGAACACTGAAGCTTTCTTT
V: TRBV7-2
D: TRBD1
size: .
J: TRBJ1-1

CDR3: CASSRGTSGSPVAKNIQYF
DNA: TGTGCCAGCAGCCGCGGGACTAGCGGGAGTCCGGTAGCCAAAAACATTCAGTACTTC
V: TRBV7-2
D: TRBD2
size: .
J: TRBJ2-4

CDR3: CSVALTAPLYEQYF
DNA: TGCAGCGTCGCCCTGACGGCGCCCCTCTACGAGCAGTACTTC
V: TRBV29-1
D: .
size: .
J: TRBJ2-7

CDR3: CASSSDRNTEAFF
DNA: TGTGCCAGCAGCTCGGACAGGAACACTGAAGCTTTCTTT
V: TRBV7-7
D: .
size: many
J: TRBJ1-1

CDR3: CASRLQETQYF
DNA: TGTGCCAGCAGACTCCAAGAGACCCAGTACTTC
V: TRBV6-5
D: .
size: many
J: TRBJ2-5

CDR3: CASSKMDTEAFF
DNA: TGTGCCAGCAGCAAAATGGACACTGAAGCTTTCTTT
V: TRBV2
D: .
size: .
J: TRBJ1-1

CDR3: CSARMGVTETQYF
DNA: TGCAGTGCTAGAATGGGGGTAACAGAGACCCAGTACTTC
V: TRBV20-1
D: .
size: .
J: TRBJ2-5

CDR3: CATSDSSGGAFNEQYF
DNA: TGTGCCACCAGTGACTCGAGCGGGGGGGCCTTTAACGAGCAGTACTTC
V: TRBV24-1
D: TRBD2
size: few
J: TRBJ2-7

CDR3: CASRKGRTYTEAFF
DNA: TGTGCCAGCAGAAAAGGACGGACATACACTGAAGCTTTCTTT
V: TRBV6-5
D: .
size: few
J: TRBJ1-1

CDR3: CASSLGLAGWASYEQYF
DNA: TGTGCCAGCAGCTTGGGGCTAGCGGGATGGGCGTCCTACGAGCAGTACTTC
V: TRBV7-9
D: TRBD2
size: .
J: TRBJ2-7

CDR3: CASSGYGDRGNEQYF
DNA: TGTGCCAGCAGTGGTTATGGGGACAGGGGCAACGAGCAGTACTTC
V: TRBV2
D: TRBD1
size: .
J: TRBJ2-7

CDR3: CASSLGGAGTGELFF
DNA: TGCGCCAGCAGCCTTGGGGGGGCCGGAACCGGGGAGCTGTTTTTT
V: TRBV5-1
D: .
size: .
J: TRBJ2-2

CDR3: CASSRWDAEFSGNTIYF
DNA: TGTGCCAGCAGCCGATGGGACGCCGAATTCTCTGGAAACACCATATATTTT
V: TRBV5-5
D: .
size: many
J: TRBJ1-3

CDR3: CASSAGRNEQFF
DNA: TGTGCCAGCAGCGCAGGGAGAAATGAGCAGTTCTTC
V: TRBV11-1
D: .
size: few
J: TRBJ2-1

CDR3: CASSLWDRVYEQYF
DNA: TGTGCCAGCAGCCTATGGGACAGGGTTTACGAGCAGTACTTC
V: TRBV5-4
D: TRBD1
size: many
J: TRBJ2-7

CDR3: CASSLAGWVGSLTDTQYF
DNA: TGTGCCAGCAGCTTAGCCGGGTGGGTTGGCTCCCTCACAGATACGCAGTATTTT
V: TRBV7-6
D: .
size: few
J: TRBJ2-3

CDR3: CASSQRQGKAYEQYF
DNA: TGCGCCAGCAGCCAAAGACAAGGGAAGGCCTACGAGCAGTACTTC
V: TRBV4-3
D: .
size: .
J: TRBJ2-7

CDR3: CASSTVVNYGYTF
DNA: TGTGCCAGCAGCACAGTGGTAAACTATGGCTACACCTTC
V: TRBV12-3/TRBV12-4
D: .
size: .
J: TRBJ1-2

CDR3: CASSAGGSSYYEQYF
DNA: TGTGCCAGCAGCGCCGGGGGATCGAGCTACTACGAGCAGTACTTC
V: TRBV9
D: .
size: .
J: TRBJ2-7

CDR3: CASSTSGDSQETQYF
DNA: TGTGCCAGCAGTACCTCCGGAGACAGCCAAGAGACCCAGTACTTC
V: TRBV6-6
D: .
size: .
J: TRBJ2-5

CDR3: CASSPQGISPLHF
DNA: TGTGCCAGCAGCCCACAGGGCATCTCACCCCTCCACTTT
V: TRBV3-1
D: .
size: .
J: TRBJ1-6

CDR3: CASARRGEAFF
DNA: TGTGCCAGCGCTCGCCGGGGTGAAGCTTTCTTT
V: TRBV3-1
D: .
size: .
J: TRBJ1-1